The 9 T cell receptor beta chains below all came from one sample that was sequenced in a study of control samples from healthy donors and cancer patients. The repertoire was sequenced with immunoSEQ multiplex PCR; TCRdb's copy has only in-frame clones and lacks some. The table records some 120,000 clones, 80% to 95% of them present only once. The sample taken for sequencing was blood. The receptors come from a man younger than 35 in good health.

The CDR3 reads CASSLAVSPLHF. The DNA of the CDR3 is TGTGCCAGCAGCTTGGCGGTTTCACCCCTCCACTTT. The chain uses TRBV5-5 and TRBJ1-6; D unresolved. The CDR3 is made up of 12 amino acids. Per the germline V gene, CDR1 is SGHKS and CDR2 is YYEKEE (reference sequence). V was cut by 0 bases and J by 9 bases, with 4 bases left in between.

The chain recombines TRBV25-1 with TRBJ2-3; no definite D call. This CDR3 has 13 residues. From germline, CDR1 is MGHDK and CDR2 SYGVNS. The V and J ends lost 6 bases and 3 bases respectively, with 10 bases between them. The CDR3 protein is CASREGRTDTQYF. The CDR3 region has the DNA TGTGCCAGCAGAGAAGGTAGGACAGATACGCAGTATTTT. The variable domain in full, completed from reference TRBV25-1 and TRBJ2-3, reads EADIYQTPRYLVIGTGKKITLECSQTMGHDKMYWYQQDPGMELHLIHYSYGVNSTEKGDLSSESTVSRIRTEHFPLTLESARPSHTSQYLCASREGRTDTQYFGPGTRLTVL.

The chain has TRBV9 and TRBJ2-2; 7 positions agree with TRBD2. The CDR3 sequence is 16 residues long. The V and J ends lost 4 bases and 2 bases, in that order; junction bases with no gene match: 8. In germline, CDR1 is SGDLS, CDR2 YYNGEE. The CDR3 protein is CASSPRGVGNTGELFF. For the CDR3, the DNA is TGTGCCAGCAGCCCCCGGGGGGTCGGAAACACCGGGGAGCTGTTTTTT.

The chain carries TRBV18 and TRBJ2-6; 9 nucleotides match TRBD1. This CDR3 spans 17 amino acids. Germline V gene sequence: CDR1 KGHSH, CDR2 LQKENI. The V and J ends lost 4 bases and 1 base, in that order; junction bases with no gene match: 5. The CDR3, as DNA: TGTGCCAGCTCACTGACCGGGACAGGGTCTGGGGCCAACGTCCTGACTTTC. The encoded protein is CASSLTGTGSGANVLTF.

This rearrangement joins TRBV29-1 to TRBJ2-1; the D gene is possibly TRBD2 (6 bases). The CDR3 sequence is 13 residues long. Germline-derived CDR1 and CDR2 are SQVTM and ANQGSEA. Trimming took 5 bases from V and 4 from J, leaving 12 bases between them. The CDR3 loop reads CSVLTRQYNEQFF. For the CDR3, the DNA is TGCAGCGTTCTGACTAGACAGTACAATGAGCAGTTCTTC.

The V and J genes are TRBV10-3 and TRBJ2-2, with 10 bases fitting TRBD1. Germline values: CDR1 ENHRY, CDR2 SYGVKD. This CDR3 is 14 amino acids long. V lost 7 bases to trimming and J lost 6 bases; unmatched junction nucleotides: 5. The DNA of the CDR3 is TGTGCCATCACTCAGGACAGGGGGGCCGGGGAGCTGTTTTTT. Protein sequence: CAITQDRGAGELFF.

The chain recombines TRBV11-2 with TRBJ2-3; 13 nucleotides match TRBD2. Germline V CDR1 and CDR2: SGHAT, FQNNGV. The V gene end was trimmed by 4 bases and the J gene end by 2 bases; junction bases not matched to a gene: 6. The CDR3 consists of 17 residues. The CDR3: CASSSRLAGGFTDTQYF. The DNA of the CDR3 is TGTGCCAGCAGCTCCCGACTAGCGGGGGGTTTCACAGATACGCAGTATTTT.

In DNA, the CDR3 is TGTGCCACCAGCAGGGAGGCAGGGGCGGATCAGCCCCAGCATTTT. This sequence encodes CATSREAGADQPQHF. The chain is built from TRBV15 and TRBJ1-5; tentatively, D is TRBD1 (6 bases). Germline CDR1 is LNHNV and CDR2 is YYDKDF (reference sequence). Trimming left V 3 bases short and J 5 bases short, with 14 bases between. The CDR3 spans 15 residues.

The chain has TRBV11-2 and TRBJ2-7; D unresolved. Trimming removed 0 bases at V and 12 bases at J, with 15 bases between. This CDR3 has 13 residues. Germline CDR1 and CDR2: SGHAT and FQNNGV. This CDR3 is CASSLDLGIPGYF. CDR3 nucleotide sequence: TGTGCCAGCAGCTTAGATCTAGGCATCCCGGGGTACTTC.